This TCR beta chain was profiled in a study of blood T cell repertoires in COVID-19. At the level of the study: Sites in the United States, Italy and Spain provided acute and convalescent COVID-19 samples.

The protocol was immunoSEQ multiplex PCR, while the TCRdb copy is restricted to in-frame clones and leaves out a portion. The sample lists 300,000 to 350,000 clones; 75% to 90% were seen once. Cohort 3 recovery required two negative PCRs, clearance, or symptom resolution. V trimming: 7 bases; J trimming: 2 bases; junction bases outside the gene matches: 3. Germline CDR1 is LNHNV and CDR2 is YYDKDF (reference sequence). The CDR3 spans 13 residues. The sequence derives from a man aged 25-45 years who had recovered from COVID-19. Material: PBMCs or T cells enriched from blood (not recorded which). The chain couples TRBV15 to TRBJ2-5; 8 bases fit TRBD1. This CDR3 reads CATIQGGQETQYF. CDR3 in DNA: TGTGCCACCATACAGGGGGGACAAGAGACCCAGTACTTC.